This TCR beta chain comes out of a study of beta chain features in type 1 diabetes. Findings of the study overall: With patients and controls alike, PCR might favor shorter templates to an equal degree. It was not settled here whether HLA type affects TCRB rearrangement. TCRB CDR3 length was moderately but significantly reduced in all four CD4+ subsets of Type 1 diabetes patients.

Purity exceeded 98% in all sorted populations. The entirety of the isolated RNA underwent reverse transcription, so expressed TCRB transcripts were sequenced. Data came from immunoSEQ multiplex PCR; TCRdb stores just in-frame clones and leaves some out. The sample lists 620,000 or so clones, around 16% occurring once. V was cut by 3 bases and J by 3 bases, with 12 bases left in between. The CDR3 sequence is 15 residues long. The germline V gene has CDR1 SGHTA and CDR2 FQGNSA. With respect to this clone: The antigen remains unidentified.

The sequencing sample was made of naive CD4+ T cells from blood. The TCR sequence derives from a man between 18 and 35 years old in good health. This chain links TRBV7-2 with TRBJ2-4; no reliable D call. CDR3 DNA: TGTGCCAGCAGCTTGGAAGGGTCGGGCAAAAACATTCAGTACTTC. As protein: CASSLEGSGKNIQYF.